This T cell receptor (beta chain) was recovered during a study of cytomegalovirus exposure and HLA in healthy donors. J was trimmed by 5 bases and V by 6 bases; bases with no gene match: 9. This CDR3 has 16 residues. Germline assignment: CDR1 SGHAT and CDR2 FQDESV (reference sequence). The PCR made use of 60 Vbeta and 13 Jbeta primers. This table comes from immunoSEQ multiplex PCR, and its TCRdb copy is limited to in-frame clones, with some not included. The sample has approximately 150,000 clones, roughly 70% seen once; the top ten hold around 3%. The sequenced material came from PBMCs. The V gene is TRBV11-1, the J gene TRBJ2-1, with 11 nucleotides matching TRBD2. The source is a woman aged 35 to 49 in good health and CMV-seropositive. As DNA, the CDR3 is TGTGCCAGCAGTAGCGGGGGGGCGGGGCTCCACAATGAGCAGTTCTTC. Residues: CASSSGGAGLHNEQFF. Filled out from reference TRBV11-1 and TRBJ2-1, the complete variable domain reads EAEVAQSPRYKITEKSQAVAFWCDPISGHATLYWYRQILGQGPELLVQFQDESVVDDSQLPKDRFSAERLKGVDSTLKIQPAELGDSAMYLCASSSGGAGLHNEQFFGPGTRLTVL.